These T cell receptor beta chains were read from a single sample in a study of blood T cell repertoires in COVID-19. Generated by immunoSEQ multiplex PCR, the TCRdb table keeps only in-frame clones and is missing some. Of tens of thousands of clones listed, approximately 94% are singletons. The sequenced sample consisted of peripheral blood. The receptors stem from a human donor in a cohort sampled during active COVID-19. Each CDR3 is given with its conserved first and last residue. Some rows mark clone size as missing; the rest say once, few, many or name a class of expanded clone.

clone size: NA
V gene: TRBV6-1
CDR3 protein: CASSEIGSTGKRNTIYF

clone size: NA
V gene: TRBV27
CDR3 protein: CASSLGGGGSEQYF

clone size: once
V gene: TRBV29-1
CDR3 protein: CSVQPGTGNQPQHF

clone size: NA
V gene: TRBV18
CDR3 protein: CASSAGQEYQPQHF

clone size: NA
V gene: TRBV30
CDR3 protein: CAWKGGGLEAFF

clone size: NA
V gene: TRBV10-2
CDR3 protein: CASSPLFSAGGSYNEQFF

clone size: NA
V gene: TRBV7-2
CDR3 protein: CASSKDRGVPEAFF

clone size: NA
V gene: TRBV12-3/TRBV12-4
CDR3 protein: CASGTASNYEQYF

clone size: NA
V gene: TRBV10-3
CDR3 protein: CAISAAGTRDTEAFF

clone size: NA
V gene: TRBV23-1
CDR3 protein: CASSQAQDRGSGPYNEQFF

clone size: once
V gene: TRBV3-1/TRBV3-2
CDR3 protein: CASSQDLPRGYTF

clone size: NA
V gene: TRBV5-5
CDR3 protein: CASSLAVGGYNEQFF

clone size: NA
V gene: TRBV5-1
CDR3 protein: CASSPTLTVRGTEAFF

clone size: NA
V gene: TRBV27
CDR3 protein: CASKGDSTGELFF

clone size: NA
V gene: TRBV7-2
CDR3 protein: CASSLIRTGGMTEAFF

clone size: NA
V gene: TRBV7-2
CDR3 protein: CASSLAGHTGELFF

clone size: NA
V gene: TRBV6-2/TRBV6-3
CDR3 protein: CASSYGGVQETQYF

clone size: NA
V gene: TRBV3-1/TRBV3-2
CDR3 protein: CASSQAGINEQYF

clone size: NA
V gene: TRBV28
CDR3 protein: CASSRQGAASGELFF

clone size: NA
V gene: TRBV10-2
CDR3 protein: CASSESINSPLHF

clone size: NA
V gene: TRBV5-4
CDR3 protein: CASSLVASGTNNEQFF

clone size: few
V gene: TRBV7-9
CDR3 protein: CASSGGTVNTEAFF

clone size: NA
V gene: TRBV6-5
CDR3 protein: CASSYSDFGGSPLHF

clone size: few
V gene: TRBV7-3
CDR3 protein: CASSPSVGQPQHF

clone size: NA
V gene: TRBV3-1/TRBV3-2
CDR3 protein: CASSQTGLAGATGNEQFF

clone size: NA
V gene: TRBV6-2/TRBV6-3
CDR3 protein: CASSYPTSEQYF

clone size: few
V gene: TRBV11-2
CDR3 protein: CASSLGQISNQPQHF

clone size: NA
V gene: TRBV7-9
CDR3 protein: CASSLISGTDTQYF

clone size: NA
V gene: TRBV6-6
CDR3 protein: CASSPGQGLYNEQFF

clone size: NA
V gene: TRBV7-2
CDR3 protein: CASSPRGRYGYTF

clone size: few
V gene: TRBV27
CDR3 protein: CASANRDRGYGYTF

clone size: NA
V gene: TRBV9
CDR3 protein: CASSAGQGPNYGYTF

clone size: NA
V gene: TRBV18
CDR3 protein: CASSLLAGGQRDEQFF

clone size: NA
V gene: TRBV5-1
CDR3 protein: CASSPGGTSYEQYF

clone size: NA
V gene: TRBV7-9
CDR3 protein: CASSSPGSYGYTF

clone size: NA
V gene: TRBV7-3
CDR3 protein: CASSLSAGQPQHF

clone size: NA
V gene: TRBV10-3
CDR3 protein: CAISGTGRTYEQYF

clone size: NA
V gene: TRBV11-1
CDR3 protein: CASSSIQGAMYNEQFF

clone size: NA
V gene: TRBV5-1
CDR3 protein: CASSFGTGGAFF

clone size: NA
V gene: TRBV7-3
CDR3 protein: CASSLDGITEAFF

clone size: NA
V gene: TRBV6-5
CDR3 protein: CATHSDTQYF

clone size: NA
V gene: TRBV2
CDR3 protein: CASSGGTGLLHEQYF

clone size: once
V gene: TRBV5-1
CDR3 protein: CASSLVAGDTQYF

clone size: NA
V gene: TRBV5-8
CDR3 protein: CASSFPDRGVYEQYF

clone size: NA
V gene: TRBV29-1
CDR3 protein: CSGTDRGSYEQYF

clone size: NA
V gene: TRBV6-1
CDR3 protein: CASSEARVGQYF

clone size: NA
V gene: TRBV19
CDR3 protein: CASSIRQGKTDTQYF

clone size: NA
V gene: TRBV19
CDR3 protein: CASSIDNRGGNQPQHF

clone size: NA
V gene: TRBV7-8
CDR3 protein: CASSPQGRAFSGNTIYF

clone size: NA
V gene: TRBV24-1
CDR3 protein: CATSDPGTANTGELFF

clone size: NA
V gene: TRBV20-1
CDR3 protein: CSASIRGQGSSTEAFF

clone size: NA
V gene: TRBV24-1
CDR3 protein: CATNGGPKNEQFF

clone size: NA
V gene: TRBV7-9
CDR3 protein: CASSPVSGTPLGIQYF

clone size: NA
V gene: TRBV7-2
CDR3 protein: CASSPGQLYEQYF

clone size: NA
V gene: TRBV6-5
CDR3 protein: CASSYRQGFNQPQHF

clone size: NA
V gene: TRBV15
CDR3 protein: CATSRERGSYEQYF

clone size: NA
V gene: TRBV7-9
CDR3 protein: CASSLASGWGNEKLFF